The 27 T cell receptor beta chains below come from one sample, sequenced in a study of blood T cell repertoires in COVID-19. Data came from immunoSEQ multiplex PCR; TCRdb stores just in-frame clones and leaves some out. The table has 90,000 or so clones, about 91% seen once. The sample was peripheral blood. These receptors were obtained from a man in his fifties or sixties with acute or convalescent COVID-19.

The CDR3 DNA reads TGCGCCAGCAGCCAGACTCCCACCGGGGAGCTGTTTTTT. This sequence encodes CASSQTPTGELFF. The J gene is TRBJ2-2, the V gene TRBV5-1; D not certain. The CDR3 runs 13 residues. CDR1 is SGHRS, CDR2 YFSETQ, per germline. V was pared by 4 bases and J by 4 bases, with 8 bases between.

V is TRBV15 and J is TRBJ2-3; 8 bases align to TRBD2. Unmatched junction bases numbered 1, after V lost 0 bases and J lost 8 bases. This CDR3 is built from 13 residues. The germline V gene encodes CDR1 LNHNV and CDR2 YYDKDF (reference sequence). CDR3: CATSRDRGGTQYF. The CDR3 DNA is TGTGCCACCAGCAGAGACCGGGGGGGTACGCAGTATTTT.

As regards this clone: This sample also contains other DNA sequences that code for the same CDR3. The chain is built from TRBV7-3 and TRBJ1-1; possible D gene TRBD1, 6 bases. The CDR3 length is 14 residues. Per the germline V gene, CDR1 is SGHTA and CDR2 is FQGTGA. V shed 2 bases and J shed 4 bases, with 11 bases lying between them. In DNA, the CDR3 is TGTGCCAGCAGCTTAGGGGCAGGGGCCACTGAAGCTTTCTTT. Residues: CASSLGAGATEAFF.

The CDR3 DNA follows: TGTGCCAGCAGCTCGGGACTAGCGGGGGCGGCGGATACGCAGTATTTT. Translating gives CASSSGLAGAADTQYF. The J gene is TRBJ2-3, the V gene TRBV7-7, with TRBD2 identical over 14 bases. Germline assignment: CDR1 SSHAT and CDR2 FNYEAQ (reference sequence). The CDR3 loop spans 16 amino acids. V was pared by 4 bases and J by 6 bases, with 6 bases of the junction left unmatched.

The CDR3 DNA sequence: TGTGCCACCAAAAACAGGGGGCTTAGGGGCTACACCTTC. Translation: CATKNRGLRGYTF. The chain has TRBV6-5 and TRBJ1-2; TRBD1 aligns across 9 bases. Per the germline V gene, CDR1 is MNHEY and CDR2 is SVGAGI. The J segment lost 8 bases and the V segment lost 10 bases, leaving 11 bases of the junction unmatched. This CDR3 spans 13 amino acids.

The chain couples TRBV12-5 to TRBJ2-6, with 11 bases identical to TRBD1. Germline lookup yields CDR1 LGHNT and CDR2 FRNRAP. The V and J ends lost 4 bases and 1 base, in that order; junction bases with no gene match: 9. The CDR3 has 19 residues. The CDR3 here is CASGSPRDRGSSGANVLTF. The CDR3 region has the DNA TGTGCTAGTGGTTCCCCGCGGGACAGGGGGTCTTCTGGGGCCAACGTCCTGACTTTC.

The chain has TRBV19 and TRBJ2-2; D unresolved. The CDR3 is made up of 12 amino acids. Germline V CDR1 and CDR2: LNHDA, SQIVND (reference sequence). V was clipped by 6 bases and J by 1 base, with 3 bases between them. CDR3 sequence: CASSRNTGELFF. CDR3 DNA: TGTGCCAGTAGCAGGAACACCGGGGAGCTGTTTTTT.

This clone was detected once. The V gene is TRBV24-1, the J gene TRBJ2-3, with D maybe TRBD2 (5 bases). The V and J ends lost 8 bases and 5 bases respectively, with 19 bases between them. Per germline, CDR1 KGHDR and CDR2 SFDVKD. CDR3 length: 15 residues. For the CDR3, the DNA is TGTGCCACCAAGTATAGCGTCCCTATATTAGATACGCAGTATTTT. Translation gives CATKYSVPILDTQYF.

This chain connects TRBV3-1 (or the pseudogene TRBV3-2) to TRBJ2-5, with 7 bases that match TRBD2. Germline CDR1 reads LGHDT; CDR2 reads YNNKEL (reference sequence). This CDR3 has 15 residues. The junction had 11 bases not matched to a gene; V was cut back by 4 bases and J by 6 bases. The CDR3 DNA sequence: TGTGCCAGCAGCCTCTACCCGGGGAGGGACCAGACCCAGTACTTC. Translated: CASSLYPGRDQTQYF.

The rearrangement uses TRBV27 and TRBJ2-3, with TRBD1 matching 9 bases. The CDR3 contains 15 residues. V trimming: 5 bases; J trimming: 4 bases; junction bases outside the gene matches: 7. Per germline, CDR1 MNHEY and CDR2 SMNVEV (reference sequence). Here the CDR3 reads CASSQPTGGPDTQYF. DNA of the CDR3: TGTGCCAGCAGTCAACCAACAGGGGGCCCAGATACGCAGTATTTT.

This sequence joins TRBV27 and TRBJ2-2; maybe TRBD1 (6 bases). The V gene's germline CDR1 is MNHEY and CDR2 SMNVEV (reference sequence). V was clipped by 1 base and J by 5 bases, with 14 bases between them. The CDR3 contains 16 residues. The CDR3 region has the DNA TGTGCCAGCAGTTTATGGGGGCAGGGTGGTACCGGGGAGCTGTTTTTT. This sequence encodes CASSLWGQGGTGELFF.

The chain is built from TRBV4-1 and TRBJ2-7, with D unresolved. The CDR3 is 14 amino acids. Germline V gives CDR1 MGHRA, CDR2 YSYEKL. The germline V and J ends were trimmed by 0 bases and 4 bases, with 10 bases remaining between them. The CDR3 sequence is CASSQDPSPYEQYF. The CDR3 DNA sequence: TGCGCCAGCAGCCAAGATCCCTCCCCGTACGAGCAGTACTTC.

The chain combines TRBV5-1 with TRBJ2-3; perhaps TRBD2 as D (6 bases). Deletions cut 3 bases from V and 6 bases from J, with 14 bases between. The germline V gene has CDR1 SGHRS and CDR2 YFSETQ. This CDR3 is 14 amino acids long. The CDR3, as DNA: TGCGCCAGCAGCTCCTCGACTAGTAGTGATACGCAGTATTTT. Protein: CASSSSTSSDTQYF. Supplemented by reference TRBV5-1 and TRBJ2-3, the full variable domain reads KAGVTQTPRYLIKTRGQQVTLSCSPISGHRSVSWYQQTPGQGLQFLFEYFSETQRNKGNFPGRFSGRQFSNSRSEMNVSTLELGDSALYLCASSSSTSSDTQYFGPGTRLTVL.

This chain joins TRBV12-5 and TRBJ1-2; no clear D gene. The CDR3 has 12 residues. Germline CDR1 LGHNT, CDR2 FRNRAP. Trimming stripped 0 bases from V and 5 bases from J, with 4 bases between. CDR3 protein: CASGLVQYGYTF. In DNA form, the CDR3 reads TGTGCTAGTGGTTTGGTCCAGTATGGCTACACCTTC. The entire variable domain, with the rest obtained from reference TRBV12-5 and TRBJ1-2, is as follows: DARVTQTPRHKVTEMGQEVTMRCQPILGHNTVFWYRQTMMQGLELLAYFRNRAPLDDSGMPKDRFSAEMPDATLATLKIQPSEPRDSAVYFCASGLVQYGYTFGSGTRLTVV.

The gene calls are TRBV23-1 and TRBJ2-7; 8 nucleotides match TRBD1. Being an ORF, TRBV23-1 has a function that is uncertain. CDR3 length: 14 amino acids. V was clipped by 0 bases and J by 9 bases; unmatched bases: 7. CDR3 loop: CASSQSMGQETQYF. CDR3 bases: TGCGCCAGCAGTCAATCGATGGGACAGGAGACGCAGTACTTC.

The chain links TRBV3-1 (or the pseudogene TRBV3-2) to TRBJ2-4; TRBD2 might be the D (5 bases). V lost 0 bases, J lost 6 bases, and 15 bases lay in between. The germline V gene encodes CDR1 LGHDT and CDR2 YNNKEL (reference sequence). This CDR3 is 16 amino acids long. DNA of the CDR3: TGTGCCAGCAGCCAAGATTGGGGAGAAAGAAGAAACATTCAGTACTTC. Its translation: CASSQDWGERRNIQYF.

This clone turned up a few times. The genes are TRBV19 and TRBJ2-7, with 12 bases identical to TRBD2. The germline V gene has CDR1 LNHDA and CDR2 SQIVND (reference sequence). The CDR3 totals 15 residues. J lost 4 bases, V lost 5 bases, and 6 bases had no gene match. The DNA for the CDR3 is TGTGCCAGTAGTTTAAGACTAGCGGGGGAGTACGAGCAGTACTTC. It encodes CASSLRLAGEYEQYF.

The genes are TRBV28 and TRBJ2-1, with D possibly matching TRBD1 (6 bases). Per the germline V gene, CDR1 is MDHEN and CDR2 is SYDVKM. Trimming took off 6 bases at V and 3 bases at J, with 21 bases between the two ends. This CDR3 has 17 residues. The CDR3 sequence is CASRLERQATLYNEQFF. The DNA for the CDR3 is TGTGCCAGCAGGTTGGAAAGACAGGCGACACTCTACAATGAGCAGTTCTTC.

This chain links TRBV6-2 or TRBV6-3 with TRBJ1-6; TRBD1 matches at 9 bases. Germline CDR1 and CDR2: MNHEY and SVGEGT. Trimming removed 4 bases from V and 10 bases from J; junction bases left unmatched: 11. This CDR3 is 16 amino acids long. The CDR3 nucleotides read TGTGCCAGCAGTTTCGTGGGACAGGGTAAAAGCTCACCCCTCCACTTT. Translating gives CASSFVGQGKSSPLHF.

The rearrangement joins TRBV3-1 (or the pseudogene TRBV3-2) to TRBJ1-2, with D perhaps TRBD1 (5 bases). This CDR3 comprises 12 residues. The germline CDR1 and CDR2 sequences are LGHDT and YNNKEL (reference sequence). Trimming removed 3 bases at V and 8 bases at J, with 10 bases between. This CDR3 is CASSQGPYGYTF. The CDR3, as DNA: TGTGCCAGCAGCCAGGGGCCATACGGCTACACCTTC.

The chain employs TRBV25-1 and TRBJ2-7, with 7 bases identical to TRBD1. CDR3 size: 15 residues. V shed 4 bases and J 3 bases; nucleotides not matched to a gene: 9. Germline CDR1 and CDR2: MGHDK and SYGVNS. The CDR3 here is CASSGGNRGIYEQYF. The CDR3 DNA reads as TGTGCCAGCAGTGGGGGGAACAGGGGCATCTACGAGCAGTACTTC.

The V gene is TRBV11-1, the J gene TRBJ1-2, with D unclear. CDR3 length: 14 residues. Germline V gives CDR1 SGHAT, CDR2 FQDESV (reference sequence). Trimming cost V 1 base and J 1 base, with 7 bases left between them. The CDR3 protein is CASSLGGNNYGYTF. CDR3 DNA sequence: TGTGCCAGCAGCTTAGGCGGGAATAACTATGGCTACACCTTC.

The chain combines TRBV9 with TRBJ1-3; TRBD1 matches 8 bases. The CDR3 is 16 residues long. V was clipped by 4 bases and J by 4 bases; unmatched bases: 10. Germline CDR1 SGDLS, CDR2 YYNGEE. The DNA of the CDR3 is TGTGCCAGCAGCCCAAACCCGGGACAGGCGGGAAACACCATATATTTT. Encoded protein: CASSPNPGQAGNTIYF.

The V and J genes are TRBV9 and TRBJ2-3; TRBD1 matches 12 bases. After removal of 5 bases from V and 4 bases from J, the junction contained 5 bases not matched to a gene. The CDR3 spans 15 residues. The germline V gene has CDR1 SGDLS and CDR2 YYNGEE. The CDR3 bases are TGTGCCAGCAGGGCGGGACAGGGGGCCGCAGATACGCAGTATTTT. It is translated as CASRAGQGAADTQYF.

The chain recombines TRBV11-1 with TRBJ2-5, with D possibly being TRBD1 (6 bases). Trimming shortened V by 2 bases and J by 8 bases, and 18 bases separated the two germline ends. The germline V gene encodes CDR1 SGHAT and CDR2 FQDESV (reference sequence). The CDR3 is made up of 15 amino acids. The CDR3 bases are TGTGCCAGCAGCTTAACGGGCGGACAGTCCCCAACCCAGTACTTC. Translated: CASSLTGGQSPTQYF. The full variable domain, with the rest looked up from reference TRBV11-1 and TRBJ2-5, is EAEVAQSPRYKITEKSQAVAFWCDPISGHATLYWYRQILGQGPELLVQFQDESVVDDSQLPKDRFSAERLKGVDSTLKIQPAELGDSAMYLCASSLTGGQSPTQYFGPGTRLLVL.

The CDR3 protein is CASSYVAGVGNEQFF. In nucleotides, the CDR3 is TGTGCCAGCAGTTACGTAGCGGGGGTTGGAAATGAGCAGTTCTTC. The chain couples TRBV6-5 to TRBJ2-1; 9 bases are shared with TRBD2. After removal of 2 bases from V and 7 bases from J, the junction contained 6 bases not matched to a gene. Germline V gene data show CDR1 as MNHEY and CDR2 as SVGAGI. The CDR3 covers 15 residues.

This clone was counted only a few times. The rearrangement uses TRBV7-9 and TRBJ1-1, with D unresolved. This CDR3 is 15 amino acids long. V was pared by 7 bases and J by 0 bases, with 15 bases between. Germline-derived CDR1 and CDR2 are SEHNR and FQNEAQ (reference sequence). CDR3 bases: TGTGCCAGCACCCAACTTAACGGGGTGAACACTGAAGCTTTCTTT. Translated, it gives CASTQLNGVNTEAFF.